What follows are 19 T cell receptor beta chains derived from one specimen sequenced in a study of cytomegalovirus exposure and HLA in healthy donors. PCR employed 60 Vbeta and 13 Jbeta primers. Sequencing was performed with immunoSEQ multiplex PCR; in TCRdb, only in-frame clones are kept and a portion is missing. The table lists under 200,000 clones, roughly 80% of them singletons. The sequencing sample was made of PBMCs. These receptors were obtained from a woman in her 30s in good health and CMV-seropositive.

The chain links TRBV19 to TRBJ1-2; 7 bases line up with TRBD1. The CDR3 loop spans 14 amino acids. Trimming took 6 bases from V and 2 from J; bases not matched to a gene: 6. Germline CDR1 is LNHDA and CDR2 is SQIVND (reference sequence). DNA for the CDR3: TGTGCCAGTAGGCACAGGGGTACGAACTATGGCTACACCTTC. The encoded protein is CASRHRGTNYGYTF.

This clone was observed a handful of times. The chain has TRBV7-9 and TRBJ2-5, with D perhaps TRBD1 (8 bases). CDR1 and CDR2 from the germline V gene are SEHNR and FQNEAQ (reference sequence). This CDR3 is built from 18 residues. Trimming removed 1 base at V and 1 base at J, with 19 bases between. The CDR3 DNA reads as TGTGCCAGCAGCTTAGGGGTGGACAGGGAGGGGGGCCAAGAGACCCAGTACTTC. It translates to CASSLGVDREGGQETQYF.

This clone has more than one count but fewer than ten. The CDR3 spells CASRDSPKGAEAFF. The CDR3 nucleotides read TGTGCCAGCAGGGACTCCCCTAAGGGGGCTGAAGCTTTCTTT. The chain is built from TRBV6-5 and TRBJ1-1; maybe TRBD1 (6 bases). This CDR3 spans 14 amino acids. Germline V gives CDR1 MNHEY, CDR2 SVGAGI. Deletions cut 6 bases from V and 6 bases from J, with 17 bases between.

CDR3: CASSIVVQGYEQYF. CDR3 bases: TGTGCCAGTAGTATAGTGGTGCAGGGCTACGAGCAGTACTTC. The chain joins TRBV19 to TRBJ2-7; D is possibly TRBD1 (5 bases). V was trimmed by 1 base and J by 3 bases, leaving 10 bases between them. The length of the CDR3 is 14 residues. CDR1 is LNHDA and CDR2 is SQIVND in the germline V gene (reference sequence).

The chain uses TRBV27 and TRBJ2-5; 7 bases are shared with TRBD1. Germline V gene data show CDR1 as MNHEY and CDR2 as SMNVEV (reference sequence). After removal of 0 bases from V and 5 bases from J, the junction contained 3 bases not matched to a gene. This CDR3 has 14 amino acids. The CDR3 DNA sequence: TGTGCCAGCAGTTTATCAGGGGGCGGGGAGACCCAGTACTTC. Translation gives CASSLSGGGETQYF.

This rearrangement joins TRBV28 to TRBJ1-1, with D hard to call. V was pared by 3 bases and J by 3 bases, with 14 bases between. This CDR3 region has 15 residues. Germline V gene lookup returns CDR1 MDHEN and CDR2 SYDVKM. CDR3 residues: CASSFGGRHYTEAFF. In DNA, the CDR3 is TGTGCCAGCAGTTTCGGAGGCAGACACTACACTGAAGCTTTCTTT. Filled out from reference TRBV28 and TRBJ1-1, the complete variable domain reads DVKVTQSSRYLVKRTGEKVFLECVQDMDHENMFWYRQDPGLGLRLIYFSYDVKMKEKGDIPEGYSVSREKKERFSLILESASTNQTSMYLCASSFGGRHYTEAFFGQGTRLTVV.

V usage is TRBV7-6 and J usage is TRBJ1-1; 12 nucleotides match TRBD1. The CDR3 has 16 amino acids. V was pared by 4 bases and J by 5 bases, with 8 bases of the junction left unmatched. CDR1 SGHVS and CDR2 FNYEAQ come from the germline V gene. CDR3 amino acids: CASSSGQGAVGTEAFF. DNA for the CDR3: TGTGCCAGCAGCTCGGGACAGGGGGCTGTCGGAACTGAAGCTTTCTTT.

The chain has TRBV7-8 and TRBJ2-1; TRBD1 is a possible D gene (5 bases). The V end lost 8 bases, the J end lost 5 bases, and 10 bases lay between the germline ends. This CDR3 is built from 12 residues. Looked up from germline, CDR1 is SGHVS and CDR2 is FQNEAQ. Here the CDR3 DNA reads TGTGCCAGCGGGGCCCGAGACAATGAGCAGTTCTTC. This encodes CASGARDNEQFF.

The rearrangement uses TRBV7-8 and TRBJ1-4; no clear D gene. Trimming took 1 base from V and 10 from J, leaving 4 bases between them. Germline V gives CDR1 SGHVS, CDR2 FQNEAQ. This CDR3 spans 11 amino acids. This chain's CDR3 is CASSLDGKLFF. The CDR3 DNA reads TGTGCCAGCAGCTTAGACGGAAAACTGTTTTTT.

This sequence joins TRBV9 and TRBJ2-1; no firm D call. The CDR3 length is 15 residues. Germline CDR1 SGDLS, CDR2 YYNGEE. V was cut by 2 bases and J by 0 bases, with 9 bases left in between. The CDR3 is CASSVVQSSYNEQFF. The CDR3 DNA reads TGTGCCAGCAGCGTTGTACAGAGCTCCTACAATGAGCAGTTCTTC.

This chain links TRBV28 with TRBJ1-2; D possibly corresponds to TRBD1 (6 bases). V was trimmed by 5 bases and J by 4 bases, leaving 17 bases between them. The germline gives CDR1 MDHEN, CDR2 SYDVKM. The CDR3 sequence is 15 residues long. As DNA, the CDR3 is TGTGCCAGCAGTAACCGACAGGTTTCATTCTATGGCTACACCTTC. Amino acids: CASSNRQVSFYGYTF.

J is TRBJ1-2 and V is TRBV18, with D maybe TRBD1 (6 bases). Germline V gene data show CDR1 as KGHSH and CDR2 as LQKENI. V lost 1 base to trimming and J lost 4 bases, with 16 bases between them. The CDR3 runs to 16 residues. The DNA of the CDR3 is TGTGCCAGCTCACCACTCCCCGCAGGGGTTAGCTATGGCTACACCTTC. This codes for CASSPLPAGVSYGYTF.

The CDR3 DNA reads TGTGCCAGTAGCCCGGGACAGCCAAACACTGAAGCTTTCTTT. Translation gives CASSPGQPNTEAFF. The rearrangement uses TRBV19 and TRBJ1-1, with 7 bases identical to TRBD1. V gave up 6 bases and J gave up 2 bases; unmatched junction bases: 6. In germline, CDR1 is LNHDA, CDR2 SQIVND (reference sequence). This CDR3 spans 14 amino acids.

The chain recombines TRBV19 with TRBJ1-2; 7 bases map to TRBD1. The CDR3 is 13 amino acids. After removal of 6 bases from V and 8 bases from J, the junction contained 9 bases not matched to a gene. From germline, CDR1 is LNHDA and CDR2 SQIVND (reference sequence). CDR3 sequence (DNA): TGTGCCAGTAGCCTCCGACAGGGTCTGGGCTACACCTTC. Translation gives CASSLRQGLGYTF.

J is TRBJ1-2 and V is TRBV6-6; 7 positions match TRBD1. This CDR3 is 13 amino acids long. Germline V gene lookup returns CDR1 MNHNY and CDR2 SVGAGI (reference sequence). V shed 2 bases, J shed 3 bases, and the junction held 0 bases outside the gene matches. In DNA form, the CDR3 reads TGTGCCAGCAGTTACGACAGGGACTATGGCTACACCTTC. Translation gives CASSYDRDYGYTF.

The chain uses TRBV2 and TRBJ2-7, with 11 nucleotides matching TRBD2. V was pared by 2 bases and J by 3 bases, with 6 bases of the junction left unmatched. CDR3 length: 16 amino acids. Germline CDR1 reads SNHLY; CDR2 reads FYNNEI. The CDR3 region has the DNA TGTGCCAGCAGTGAAAGGGCTAGCGGGAGGTTCTACGAGCAGTACTTC. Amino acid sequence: CASSERASGRFYEQYF.

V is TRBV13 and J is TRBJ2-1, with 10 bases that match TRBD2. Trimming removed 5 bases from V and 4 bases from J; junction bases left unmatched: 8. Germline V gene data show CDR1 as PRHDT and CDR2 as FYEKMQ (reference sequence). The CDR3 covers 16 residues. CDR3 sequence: CASSPGSGGTYNEQFF. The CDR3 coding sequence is TGTGCCAGCAGCCCAGGTAGCGGGGGGACGTACAATGAGCAGTTCTTC.

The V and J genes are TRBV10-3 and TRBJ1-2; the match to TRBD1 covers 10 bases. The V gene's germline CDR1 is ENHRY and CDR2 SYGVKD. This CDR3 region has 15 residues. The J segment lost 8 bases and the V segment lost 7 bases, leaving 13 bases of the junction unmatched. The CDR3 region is CAINLGGQGSWGYTF. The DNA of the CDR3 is TGTGCCATCAACCTCGGGGGACAGGGGAGCTGGGGCTACACCTTC.

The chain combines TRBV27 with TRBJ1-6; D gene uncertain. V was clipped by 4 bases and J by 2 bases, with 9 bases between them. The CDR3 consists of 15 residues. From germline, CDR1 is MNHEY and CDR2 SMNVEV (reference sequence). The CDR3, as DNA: TGTGCCAGCAGTTCGGCTCGGGCCTATAATTCACCCCTCCACTTT. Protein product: CASSSARAYNSPLHF.